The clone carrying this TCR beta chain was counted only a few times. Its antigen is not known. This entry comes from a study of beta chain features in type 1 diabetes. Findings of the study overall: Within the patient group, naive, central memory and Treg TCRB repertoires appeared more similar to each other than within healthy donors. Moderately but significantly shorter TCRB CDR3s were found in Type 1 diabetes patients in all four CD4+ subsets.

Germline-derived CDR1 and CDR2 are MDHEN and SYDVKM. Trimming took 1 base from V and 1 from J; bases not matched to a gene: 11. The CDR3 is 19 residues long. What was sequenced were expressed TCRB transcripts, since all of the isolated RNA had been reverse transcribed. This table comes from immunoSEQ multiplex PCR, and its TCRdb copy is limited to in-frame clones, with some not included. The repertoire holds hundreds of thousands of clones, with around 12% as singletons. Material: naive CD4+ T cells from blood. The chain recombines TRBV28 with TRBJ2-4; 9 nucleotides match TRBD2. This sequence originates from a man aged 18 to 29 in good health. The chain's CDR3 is CASSLLASGTFRAKNIQYF. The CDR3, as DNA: TGTGCCAGCAGTTTATTGGCTAGCGGGACTTTTCGGGCCAAAAACATTCAGTACTTC.